This TCR beta chain appears in the sequencing data of a study of monozygotic twins with inflammatory bowel disease. Both TCRalpha and TCRbeta cDNA were subjected to two nested PCRs lasting roughly 16 and 10 cycles. From its re-call of the 5' RACE reads, TCRdb lists each CDR3 protein once, without DNA. The table lists 440,000 or so distinct CDR3 sequences. With respect to this clonotype: No antigen is known for it.

From germline, CDR1 is WSHSY and CDR2 SAAADI. The CDR3 loop spans 15 amino acids. Notes on the study in general: Among IBD patients, TCRbeta diversity (inverse Simpson) was lower than in healthy co-twins. Other individuals had fewer clonotypes in common with IBD patients than with healthy twins, especially with disease activity. It was observed that concordant and discordant twins did not differ in repertoire similarity, possibly given limited power.

Source material: blood. The chain links TRBV10-2 to TRBJ2-2; the D gene TCRdb calls, TRBD2, cannot be checked with no DNA. This receptor was taken from a human donor with ulcerative colitis or Crohn's disease, or a healthy co-twin of an affected twin (not recorded which). Here the CDR3 reads CASSAAGGRGGELFF.